A selection of T cell receptor beta chains follows, all from one sample in a study of early T cells in non-severe SARS-CoV-2 infection. TCRdb recomputed calls from the 5' RACE reads with MiXCR, one row per CDR3 protein. The sample lists some 22,000 distinct CDR3 sequences; 3.5% to 4.5% were seen once. Sequenced input: whole blood. The receptors originated from an adult who was a healthcare worker with PCR-confirmed SARS-CoV-2 infection or an uninfected control (not recorded which). The CDR3 runs from the conserved cysteine through the conserved F or W. Fields, in order: D gene, J gene, CDR3 length, V gene, clone size, CDR3 DNA, CDR3 protein. D genes are given only for firm matches. Some rows mark clone size as missing; the rest say once, few, many or name a class of expanded clone.

>-|TRBJ1-2|16|TRBV6-5|few
TGTGCCAGCAGACGCCTCACGACAATCCCAAACTATGGCTACACCTTC
CASRRLTTIPNYGYTF
>TRBD1|TRBJ1-1|13|TRBV20-1|few
TGCAGTGCTTGGGACAGGGGCACTCAAAAAGCTTTCTTT
CSAWDRGTQKAFF
>-|TRBJ2-3|14|TRBV7-9|many
TGTGCCAGCAGCTTGTCCCGCATCTCAAATACGCAGTATTTT
CASSLSRISNTQYF
>TRBD1|TRBJ2-7|16|TRBV4-3|medium-sized
TGCGCCAGCAGCCCGGGACAGGGGAATGTGGGGTACGAGCAGTACTTC
CASSPGQGNVGYEQYF
>-|TRBJ1-2|12|TRBV20-1|medium-sized
TGCAGTGCCACAAACCGGAGGGATGGCTACACCTTC
CSATNRRDGYTF
>-|TRBJ1-1|9|TRBV29-1|many
TGCAGCGTTGGCACTGAAGCTTTCTTT
CSVGTEAFF
>-|TRBJ2-3|14|TRBV6-2/TRBV6-3|few
TGTGCCAGCAGTTACATCCGCGGGGCCGATACGCAGTATTTT
CASSYIRGADTQYF
>-|TRBJ1-1|14|TRBV29-1|many
TGCAGCGTTGAAGACCGGAGGGGAAACACTGAAGCTTTCTTT
CSVEDRRGNTEAFF
>-|TRBJ2-1|14|TRBV30|few
TGTGCCTGGAGTTCAGGAGCTAGATACAATGAGCAGTTCTTC
CAWSSGARYNEQFF
>TRBD2|TRBJ2-5|14|TRBV6-2/TRBV6-3|few
TGTGCCAGCAGCTTAGCGGGGGGTGGAGAGACCCAGTACTTC
CASSLAGGGETQYF
>-|TRBJ2-2|18|TRBV12-3/TRBV12-4|many
TGTGCCAGCAGTTTAGCCCCTCCTTGGGGGGAAGGAATCGGGGAGCTGTTTTTT
CASSLAPPWGEGIGELFF
>TRBD2|TRBJ2-7|16|TRBV7-8|few
TGTGCCAGCAGCTTACGATTAAGGGGAGGGAATGACGAGCAGTACTTC
CASSLRLRGGNDEQYF
>TRBD2|TRBJ2-3|17|TRBV20-1|-
TGCAGTGCTAGAGCTCCGGGACTAGCGGGGGCTACAGATACGCAGTATTTT
CSARAPGLAGATDTQYF
>-|TRBJ1-3|14|TRBV6-1|many
TGTGCCAGCAGTGAGGGGGGTGCTGGAAACACCATATATTTT
CASSEGGAGNTIYF
>-|TRBJ2-7|13|TRBV12-3/TRBV12-4|many
TGTGCCAGCAGTAAACAGGTTGACTACGAGCAGTACTTC
CASSKQVDYEQYF
>TRBD2|TRBJ2-1|13|TRBV10-3|-
TGTGCCATCGGCGGGAGCTCCTACAATGAGCAGTTCTTC
CAIGGSSYNEQFF
>-|TRBJ1-6|15|TRBV15|many
TGTGCCACCAGCAGAGCGCAGAGTTATAATTCACCCCTCCACTTT
CATSRAQSYNSPLHF
>TRBD1|TRBJ1-4|14|TRBV12-3/TRBV12-4|many
TGTGCCAGCAGTTTGGGAGGGGGCAGGGAAAAACTGTTTTTT
CASSLGGGREKLFF
>-|TRBJ1-1|14|TRBV7-9|medium-sized
TGTGCCAGCAACCCAATAAGGGGATCGTCTGAAGCTTTCTTT
CASNPIRGSSEAFF
>TRBD1|TRBJ2-7|15|TRBV6-2/TRBV6-3|-
TGTGCCAGCACCCCCCGGGGACAGAAGCTGTACGAGCAGTACTTC
CASTPRGQKLYEQYF
>-|TRBJ2-7|13|TRBV3-1|-
TGTGCCAGCAGCCAAGACCTCCCCTACGAGCAGTACTTC
CASSQDLPYEQYF
>-|TRBJ1-3|14|TRBV12-3/TRBV12-4|few
TGTGCCAGCAGTACAATAATCTCTGGAAACACCATATATTTT
CASSTIISGNTIYF
>TRBD2|TRBJ2-7|13|TRBV20-1|many
TGCAGTGCGAGAAGCAGCGGGGACGGCGAGCAGTACTTC
CSARSSGDGEQYF
>-|TRBJ1-2|11|TRBV30|medium-sized
TGTGCCTGGAGTGAGGCTGGGGGCTACACCTTC
CAWSEAGGYTF
>-|TRBJ2-7|14|TRBV20-1|few
TGCAGTGCCGTCACTCCGGCCAACTCCTACGAGCAGTACTTC
CSAVTPANSYEQYF
>-|TRBJ2-7|13|TRBV12-3/TRBV12-4|few
TGTGCCAGCACAATTAGCGGCACCTACGAGCAGTACTTC
CASTISGTYEQYF
>TRBD1|TRBJ2-7|12|TRBV7-2|-
TGTGCCAGCAGGCGGACAGGGGACGAGCAGTACTTC
CASRRTGDEQYF
>TRBD1|TRBJ1-1|15|TRBV5-4|medium-sized
TGTGCCAGCAGACAAGACAGGGGGATGAACACTGAAGCTTTCTTT
CASRQDRGMNTEAFF
>TRBD2|TRBJ2-5|15|TRBV2|once
TGTGCCAGCAGAACGACTAGCGGGGTCCAAGAGACCCAGTACTTC
CASRTTSGVQETQYF
>-|TRBJ1-1|11|TRBV29-1|many
TGCAGCGTTGGGAGAGGGCTTGAAGCTTTCTTT
CSVGRGLEAFF
>-|TRBJ1-1|12|TRBV5-1|many
TGCGCCAGCAGCAGGGGTGGTACTGAAGCTTTCTTT
CASSRGGTEAFF
>-|TRBJ2-5|10|TRBV29-1|-
TGCAGCGGGGCCGAAGAGACCCAGTACTTC
CSGAEETQYF
>TRBD1|TRBJ2-2|15|TRBV7-4|few
TGTGCCAGCCCAACCGGGACAGTGAACACCGGGGAGCTGTTTTTT
CASPTGTVNTGELFF
>-|TRBJ1-2|15|TRBV3-1|many
TGTGCCAGCAGCCCCTACCCTGCTCCTAACTATGGCTACACCTTC
CASSPYPAPNYGYTF
>-|TRBJ1-1|13|TRBV18|many
TGTGCCAGCTCACCACCCCCAGGCACTGAAGCTTTCTTT
CASSPPPGTEAFF
>-|TRBJ1-1|15|TRBV25-1|many
TGTGCCAGCAGTGAATCCGCCAGGTGGACCACTGAAGCTTTCTTT
CASSESARWTTEAFF
>TRBD1|TRBJ2-7|14|TRBV6-6|many
TGTGCCAGCAGACCAGGACAGGGCCCCTACGAGCAGTACTTC
CASRPGQGPYEQYF
>TRBD1|TRBJ1-1|14|TRBV7-9|medium-sized
TGTGCCAGCAGCCCAGGACAGGGGACCACTGAAGCTTTCTTT
CASSPGQGTTEAFF
>TRBD2|TRBJ2-7|18|TRBV6-2/TRBV6-3|many
TGTGCCAGCACCCAAGAATGGGGACTAGCGGCTAGCTCCTACGAGCAGTACTTC
CASTQEWGLAASSYEQYF
>TRBD1|TRBJ2-7|15|TRBV30|medium-sized
TGTGCCTGGAGTGCTCTGGGGACAGGGACCTACGAGCAGTACTTC
CAWSALGTGTYEQYF
>TRBD1|TRBJ1-1|13|TRBV12-3/TRBV12-4|many
TGTGCCAGTCTGATGACAGGGTACACTGAAGCTTTCTTT
CASLMTGYTEAFF
>-|TRBJ2-1|11|TRBV20-1|many
TGCAGTGCTAGAGAACAGAACTCTCAGTTCTTC
CSAREQNSQFF
>TRBD1|TRBJ1-5|19|TRBV7-2|many
TGTGCCAGCAGCTCGACCGGGACAGGTTATACGCGGTGGAAGCAGCCCCAGCATTTT
CASSSTGTGYTRWKQPQHF
>TRBD2|TRBJ2-7|15|TRBV3-1|-
TGTGCCAGCAGCCTCTCTAGCGGGGGACCCTACGAGCAGTACTTC
CASSLSSGGPYEQYF
>-|TRBJ1-1|15|TRBV30|medium-sized
TGTGCCTGGAGTGGTTGGGGGGGCATGAACACTGAAGCTTTCTTT
CAWSGWGGMNTEAFF
>-|TRBJ1-5|14|TRBV7-9|many
TGTGCCAGCAGCACCGACGTTCTCAATCAGCCCCAGCATTTT
CASSTDVLNQPQHF
>-|TRBJ1-5|15|TRBV6-2/TRBV6-3|many
TGTGCCAGCAGTTCGCCCCGACTTCGGGGTCAGCCCCAGCATTTT
CASSSPRLRGQPQHF